What follows are 6 T cell receptor beta chains derived from one specimen sequenced in a study of brain T cells in children with intractable seizures. The time point here: blood from clinic visit 5 months post-surgery; TSC patient then seizure free. Assay: immunoSEQ multiplex PCR; the TCRdb copy retains only in-frame clones and omits some. Of under 400,000 clones in the sample, approximately 93% were seen once. This material consisted of peripheral blood, taken less than 6 months after surgery. The receptor set was obtained from a boy under three years old with tuberous sclerosis and intractable seizures.

This clone has a handful of counts. This sequence joins TRBV27 and TRBJ1-3; no reliable D call. V gave up 0 bases and J gave up 2 bases, with 8 bases separating them. CDR3 length equals 15 residues. Germline V CDR1 and CDR2: MNHEY, SMNVEV (reference sequence). CDR3 in DNA: TGTGCCAGCAGTTTATCGATCGGCACTGGAAACACCATATATTTT. This gives the protein CASSLSIGTGNTIYF.

The rearrangement joins TRBV11-2 to TRBJ2-6; 8 positions agree with TRBD1. The junction had 4 bases not matched to a gene; V was cut back by 3 bases and J by 0 bases. Germline lookup yields CDR1 SGHAT and CDR2 FQNNGV. The CDR3 consists of 17 residues. The CDR3 loop is CASSFGTGLSGANVLTF. The CDR3 DNA reads TGTGCCAGCAGCTTCGGGACAGGACTCTCTGGGGCCAACGTCCTGACTTTC. Full variable domain (remainder filled in from reference TRBV11-2 and TRBJ2-6): EAGVAQSPRYKIIEKRQSVAFWCNPISGHATLYWYQQILGQGPKLLIQFQNNGVVDDSQLPKDRFSAERLKGVDSTLKIQPAKLEDSAVYLCASSFGTGLSGANVLTFGAGSRLTVL.

In DNA, the CDR3 is TGTGCCAGCAGTTTAACGGGTGGCTACACCTTC. Its protein product is CASSLTGGYTF. The chain couples TRBV12-3 or TRBV12-4 to TRBJ1-2; D is unclear. CDR3 length equals 11 residues. Trimming removed 2 bases at V and 7 bases at J, with 5 bases between.

The chain links TRBV3-1 (or the pseudogene TRBV3-2) to TRBJ2-6, with a possible D match to TRBD1 (5 bases). Trimming left V 10 bases short and J 0 bases short, with 13 bases between. The CDR3 loop spans 15 amino acids. The germline V gene has CDR1 LGHDT and CDR2 YNNKEL (reference sequence). The CDR3 DNA follows: TGTGCCACTTCAATAGACAGCTCTGGGGCCAACGTCCTGACTTTC. Translated: CATSIDSSGANVLTF.

V and J are TRBV6-5 and TRBJ1-4; D unclear. This CDR3 comprises 14 residues. Germline V gives CDR1 MNHEY, CDR2 SVGAGI. V was shortened by 6 bases and J by 5 bases, with 13 bases between the two germline ends. DNA of the CDR3: TGTGCCAGCAGCGCTCGTTGGTCCAATGAAAAACTGTTTTTT. Its translation is CASSARWSNEKLFF.

This rearrangement joins TRBV7-3 to TRBJ2-1; the D gene is possibly TRBD2 (5 bases). This CDR3 contains 15 residues. Trimming removed 0 bases at V and 6 bases at J, with 12 bases between. CDR1 and CDR2 from the germline V gene are SGHTA and FQGTGA. This CDR3 reads CASSLTHEGLNEQFF. The CDR3 region has the DNA TGTGCCAGCAGCTTAACCCACGAGGGTCTCAATGAGCAGTTCTTC.